This entry concerns a single TCR beta chain. What it binds is unknown. CDR1 and CDR2 from the germline V gene are SGHNT and YYREEE (reference sequence). This CDR3 has 12 residues. V was trimmed by 0 bases and J by 8 bases, leaving 6 bases between them. Sequencing was performed with immunoSEQ multiplex PCR; in TCRdb, only in-frame clones are kept and a portion is missing. The data contain over 2,000,000 clones, around 93% of them seen just once; the ten biggest clones take up approximately 1.7%. This entry is derived from a study of shared clonotypes between healthy human individuals. Study conclusions and caveats: Naive subsets, compared against memory subsets, generally had larger estimated richness values.

CD45RO negativity and positive selection for CCR7 defined naive CD8 cells, a population that excluded terminally differentiated effector memory CD45RA+ cells. All the donors were Caucasian adults who lived in Nashville, Tennessee. Source material: naive CD8+ T cells from PBMCs. This receptor was identified in a man between 18 and 35 years old in good health. Some clones in this sample may be carry-over from other donors' samples. This chain joins TRBV5-4 and TRBJ2-1; D gene uncertain. The CDR3 here is CASSLEGDEQFF. Written as DNA, the CDR3 is TGTGCCAGCAGCTTGGAAGGAGATGAGCAGTTCTTC.